This T cell receptor (beta chain) was identified during a study of cytomegalovirus exposure and HLA in healthy donors. Whole-study findings and limits: Reported results showed that the classifier diagnosed cytomegalovirus status with high specificity and sensitivity. Most sequenced TCRs were rare (though some public TCRs occurred in many donors). Data from an earlier analysis indicated that most TCR beta V segments were productive either about 90% or about 30% of the time.

Of note for this clone: The antigen remains undetermined.

60 Vbeta and 13 Jbeta primers were used in PCR. Repertoires were generated with immunoSEQ multiplex PCR, while TCRdb's copy carries only in-frame clones and drops some. The sample lists about 150,000 clones, just under 75% seen once, with around 1.6% in the top ten. While unrecorded immune exposures were likely, the donors were nominally healthy when sampled. The receptor was derived from a woman aged 18-29 years in good health and CMV-seronegative. The source material was PBMCs.

The CDR3 nucleotides read TGTGCCAGCAGCTCCCTGCAGGTAGGCACTGAAGCTTTCTTT. It translates to CASSSLQVGTEAFF. The chain recombines TRBV9 with TRBJ1-1; D ambiguous. Trimming cost V 4 bases and J 4 bases, with 14 bases left between them. The germline gives CDR1 SGDLS, CDR2 YYNGEE. This CDR3 is 14 amino acids long.